This T cell receptor beta chain comes out of a study of blood T cells in healthy people across ages. In this sample, this clonotype turned up a few times. Alongside a J-beta primer mix, a sample-barcoded 5' primer served in a second PCR lasting about 7 to 11 cycles. Samples each returned at least 2.5 million CDR3-containing paired-end reads. One entry per CDR3 protein results from TCRdb running MiXCR on the 5' RACE reads. Of some 1,500,000 distinct CDR3 sequences in the sample, roughly two fifths were seen once. This clonotype was obtained from a woman aged 18-35 years in good health. Specimen: blood.

The CDR3 region is CASSQGSQAENGYTF. CDR3 bases: TGTGCCAGCAGCCAAGGATCCCAGGCCGAAAATGGCTACACCTTC. V gene TRBV3-1 combines with J gene TRBJ1-2; no clear D. The CDR3 spans 15 residues. The ends were cut back, 1 base at V and 6 bases at J, with 15 bases in the middle. CDR1 and CDR2 from the germline V gene are LGHDT and YNNKEL (reference sequence).